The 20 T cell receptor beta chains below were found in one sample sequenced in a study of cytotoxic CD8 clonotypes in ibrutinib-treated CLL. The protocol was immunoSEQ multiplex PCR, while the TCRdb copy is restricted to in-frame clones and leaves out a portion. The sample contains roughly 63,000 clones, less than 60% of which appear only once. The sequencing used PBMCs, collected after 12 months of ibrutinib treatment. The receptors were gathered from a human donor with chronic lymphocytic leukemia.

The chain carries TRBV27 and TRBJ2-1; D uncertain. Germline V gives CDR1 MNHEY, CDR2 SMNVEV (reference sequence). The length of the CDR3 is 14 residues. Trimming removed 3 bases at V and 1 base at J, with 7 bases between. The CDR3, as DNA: TGTGCCAGCAGTTTCCAGGTTTCCTACAATGAGCAGTTCTTC. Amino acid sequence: CASSFQVSYNEQFF.

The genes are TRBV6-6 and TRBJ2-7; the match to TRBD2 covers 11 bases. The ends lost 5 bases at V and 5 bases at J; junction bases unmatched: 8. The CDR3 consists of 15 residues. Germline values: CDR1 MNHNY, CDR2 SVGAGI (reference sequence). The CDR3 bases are TGTGCCAGCAGTCGCCCCACTAGCGGGAGTAACGAGCAGTACTTC. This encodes CASSRPTSGSNEQYF.

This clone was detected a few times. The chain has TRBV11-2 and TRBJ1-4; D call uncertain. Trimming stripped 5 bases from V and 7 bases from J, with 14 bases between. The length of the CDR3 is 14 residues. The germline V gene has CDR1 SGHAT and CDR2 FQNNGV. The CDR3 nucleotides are TGTGCCAGCAGCCCTCGGGCCTGGGGTGAAAAACTGTTTTTT. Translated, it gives CASSPRAWGEKLFF.

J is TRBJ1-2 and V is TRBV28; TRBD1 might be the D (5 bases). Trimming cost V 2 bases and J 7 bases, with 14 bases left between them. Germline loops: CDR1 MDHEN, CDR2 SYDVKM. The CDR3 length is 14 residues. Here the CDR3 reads CASSLRNRGAGYTF. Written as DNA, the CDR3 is TGTGCCAGCAGTTTAAGGAACCGGGGCGCTGGCTACACCTTC.

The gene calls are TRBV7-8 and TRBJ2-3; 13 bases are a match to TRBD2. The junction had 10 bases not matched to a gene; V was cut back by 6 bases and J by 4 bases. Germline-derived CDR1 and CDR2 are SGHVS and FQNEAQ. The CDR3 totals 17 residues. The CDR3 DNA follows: TGTGCCAGCAGGCCTACCCCACTAGCGGGAGGGTCAGATACGCAGTATTTT. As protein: CASRPTPLAGGSDTQYF. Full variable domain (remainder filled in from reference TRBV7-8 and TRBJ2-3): GAGVSQSPRYKVAKRGQDVALRCDPISGHVSLFWYQQALGQGPEFLTYFQNEAQLDKSGLPSDRFFAERPEGSVSTLKIQRTQQEDSAVYLCASRPTPLAGGSDTQYFGPGTRLTVL.

The CDR3 here is CASSLVLAGETQYF. For the CDR3, the DNA is TGTGCCAGCAGCTTAGTACTAGCGGGAGAGACCCAGTACTTC. The chain uses TRBV7-2 and TRBJ2-5; 9 bases map to TRBD2. The CDR3 spans 14 residues. In germline, CDR1 is SGHTA, CDR2 FQGNSA. V lost 1 base, J lost 4 bases, and 1 base stayed unmatched.

CDR3 sequence: CASSLRYEQYF. The CDR3 DNA is TGTGCCAGCAGCCTTAGGTACGAGCAGTACTTC. The chain uses TRBV7-8 and TRBJ2-7; D unclear. The CDR3 spans 11 residues. Trimming stripped 5 bases from V and 4 bases from J, with 6 bases between. Germline-derived CDR1 and CDR2 are SGHVS and FQNEAQ.

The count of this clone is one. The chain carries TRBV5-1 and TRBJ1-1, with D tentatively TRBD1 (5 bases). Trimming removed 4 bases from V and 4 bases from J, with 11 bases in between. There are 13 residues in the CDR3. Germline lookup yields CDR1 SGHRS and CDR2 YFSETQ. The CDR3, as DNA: TGCGCCAGCAGCCCGCCAGGGAGCACTGAAGCTTTCTTT. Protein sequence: CASSPPGSTEAFF. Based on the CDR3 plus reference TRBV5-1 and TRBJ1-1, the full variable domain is KAGVTQTPRYLIKTRGQQVTLSCSPISGHRSVSWYQQTPGQGLQFLFEYFSETQRNKGNFPGRFSGRQFSNSRSEMNVSTLELGDSALYLCASSPPGSTEAFFGQGTRLTVV.

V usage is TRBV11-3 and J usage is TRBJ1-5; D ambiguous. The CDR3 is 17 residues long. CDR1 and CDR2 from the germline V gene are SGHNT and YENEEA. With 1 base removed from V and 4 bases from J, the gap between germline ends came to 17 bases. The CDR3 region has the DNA TGTGCCAGCAGCTTAGCCCGGGGATGGGTTAGGAATCAGCCCCAGCATTTT. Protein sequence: CASSLARGWVRNQPQHF.

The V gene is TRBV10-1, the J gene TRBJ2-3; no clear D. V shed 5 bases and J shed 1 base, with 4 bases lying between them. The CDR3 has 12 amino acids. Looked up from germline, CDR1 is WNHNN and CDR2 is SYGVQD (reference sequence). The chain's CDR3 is CASSYGTDTQYF. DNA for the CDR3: TGCGCCAGCAGTTACGGCACAGATACGCAGTATTTT.

CDR3 DNA: TGCGCCAGCAGCTTGTTTACAGCGAACACTGAAGCTTTCTTT. Residues: CASSLFTANTEAFF. The chain links TRBV5-1 to TRBJ1-1; D remains ambiguous. This CDR3 has 14 amino acids. Trimming shortened V by 1 base and J by 1 base, and 8 bases separated the two germline ends. The germline V gene has CDR1 SGHRS and CDR2 YFSETQ.

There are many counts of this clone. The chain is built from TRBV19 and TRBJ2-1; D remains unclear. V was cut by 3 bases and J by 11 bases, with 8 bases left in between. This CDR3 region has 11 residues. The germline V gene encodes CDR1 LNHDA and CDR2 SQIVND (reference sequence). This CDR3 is CASSMPSQQFF. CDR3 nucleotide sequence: TGTGCCAGTAGTATGCCTAGTCAGCAGTTCTTC.

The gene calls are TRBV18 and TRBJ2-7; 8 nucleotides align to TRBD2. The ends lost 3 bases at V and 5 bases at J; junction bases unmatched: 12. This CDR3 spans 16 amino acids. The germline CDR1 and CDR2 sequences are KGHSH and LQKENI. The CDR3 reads CASSPQLTGGSHEQYF. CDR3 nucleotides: TGTGCCAGCTCACCCCAACTGACGGGAGGGAGCCACGAGCAGTACTTC.

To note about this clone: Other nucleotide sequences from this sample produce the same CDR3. This chain's CDR3 is CASSIDSSYEQYV. CDR3 nucleotide sequence: TGTGCCAGCAGCATCGACAGCTCCTACGAGCAGTACGTC. The J gene is TRBJ2-7, the V gene TRBV28; D possibly corresponds to TRBD1 (5 bases). Germline values: CDR1 MDHEN, CDR2 SYDVKM. The CDR3 loop spans 13 amino acids. V lost 6 bases, J lost 0 bases, and 9 bases lay in between.

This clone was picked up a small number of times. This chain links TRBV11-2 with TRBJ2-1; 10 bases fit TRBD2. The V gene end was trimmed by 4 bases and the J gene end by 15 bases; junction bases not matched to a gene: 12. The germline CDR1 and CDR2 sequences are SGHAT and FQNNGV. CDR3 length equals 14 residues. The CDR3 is CASSSGMSGRAWFF. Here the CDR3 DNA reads TGTGCCAGCAGCTCTGGGATGAGCGGGAGGGCCTGGTTCTTC.

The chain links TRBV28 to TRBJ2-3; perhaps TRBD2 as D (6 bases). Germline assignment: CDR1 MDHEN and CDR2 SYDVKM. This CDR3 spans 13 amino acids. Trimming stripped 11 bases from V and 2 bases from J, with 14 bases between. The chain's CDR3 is CAWGGTDTDTQYF. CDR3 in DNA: TGTGCCTGGGGCGGGACGGACACAGATACGCAGTATTTT.

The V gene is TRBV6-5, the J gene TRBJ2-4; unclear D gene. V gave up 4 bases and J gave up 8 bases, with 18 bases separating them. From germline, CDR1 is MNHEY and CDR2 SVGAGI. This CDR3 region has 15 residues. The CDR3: CASSFTWKGGDIQYF. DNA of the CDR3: TGTGCCAGCAGTTTCACGTGGAAGGGTGGGGACATTCAGTACTTC.

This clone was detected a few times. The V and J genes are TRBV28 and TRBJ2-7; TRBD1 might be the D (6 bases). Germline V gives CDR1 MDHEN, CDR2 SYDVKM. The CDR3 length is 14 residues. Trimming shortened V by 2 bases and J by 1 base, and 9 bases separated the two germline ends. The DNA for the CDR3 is TGTGCCAGCAGTTTAACCACAGGGTCCTACGAGCAGTACGTC. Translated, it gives CASSLTTGSYEQYV.

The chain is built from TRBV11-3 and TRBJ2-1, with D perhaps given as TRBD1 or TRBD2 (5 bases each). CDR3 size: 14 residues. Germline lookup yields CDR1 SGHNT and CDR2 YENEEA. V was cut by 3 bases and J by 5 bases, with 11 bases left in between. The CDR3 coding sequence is TGTGCCAGCAGCTTGCCGGGACCGCACAATGAGCAGTTCTTC. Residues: CASSLPGPHNEQFF.

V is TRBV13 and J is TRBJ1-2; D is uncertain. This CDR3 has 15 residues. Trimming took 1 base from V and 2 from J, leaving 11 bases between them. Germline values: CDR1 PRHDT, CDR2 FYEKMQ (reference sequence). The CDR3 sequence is CASSLAHRANYGYTF. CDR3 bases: TGTGCCAGCAGCTTAGCCCACAGAGCCAACTATGGCTACACCTTC. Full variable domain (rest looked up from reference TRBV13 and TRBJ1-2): AAGVIQSPRHLIKEKRETATLKCYPIPRHDTVYWYQQGPGQDPQFLISFYEKMQSDKGSIPDRFSAQQFSDYHSELNMSSLELGDSALYFCASSLAHRANYGYTFGSGTRLTVV.